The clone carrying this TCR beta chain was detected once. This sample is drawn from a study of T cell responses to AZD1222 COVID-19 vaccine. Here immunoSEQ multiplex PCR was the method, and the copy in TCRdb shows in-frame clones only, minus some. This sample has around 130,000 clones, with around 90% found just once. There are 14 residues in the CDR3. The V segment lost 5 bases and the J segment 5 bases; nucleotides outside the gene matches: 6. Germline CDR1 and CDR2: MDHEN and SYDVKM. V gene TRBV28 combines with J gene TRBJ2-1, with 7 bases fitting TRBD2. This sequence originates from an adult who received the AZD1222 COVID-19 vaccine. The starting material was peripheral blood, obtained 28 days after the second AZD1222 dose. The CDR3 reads CASSETSVDNEQFF. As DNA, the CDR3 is TGTGCCAGCAGTGAAACTAGCGTAGACAATGAGCAGTTCTTC.